The 9 T cell receptor beta chains reported below all come from one sample, sequenced in a study of blood T cell repertoires in COVID-19. The repertoire was sequenced with immunoSEQ multiplex PCR; TCRdb's copy has only in-frame clones and lacks some. The top ten clones hold 7.8% of a sample with around 290,000 clones, more than 70% of them seen once. The sequenced material came from peripheral blood. The receptors were sampled from a woman in her forties or fifties who had recovered from COVID-19.

The chain links TRBV28 to TRBJ1-1; D remains unclear. Per the germline V gene, CDR1 is MDHEN and CDR2 is SYDVKM. The CDR3 loop spans 13 amino acids. V was trimmed by 6 bases and J by 6 bases, leaving 14 bases between them. The CDR3 DNA sequence: TGTGCCAGCAGCCGTATGTGGGGAGCTGAAGCTTTCTTT. It yields the protein CASSRMWGAEAFF.

The sample holds one count of this clone. The chain is built from TRBV19 and TRBJ2-5, with unresolved D. In germline, CDR1 is LNHDA, CDR2 SQIVND (reference sequence). CDR3 size: 13 residues. The V end lost 2 bases, the J end lost 4 bases, and 8 bases lay between the germline ends. CDR3 sequence reads: CASSIRLVETQYF. The CDR3 coding sequence is TGTGCCAGTAGTATACGTCTAGTAGAGACCCAGTACTTC.

The V and J genes are TRBV28 and TRBJ2-1; 10 bases are shared with TRBD1. CDR3 length: 15 residues. CDR1 MDHEN and CDR2 SYDVKM come from the germline V gene. V lost 6 bases and J lost 4; bases outside the gene matches: 6. The CDR3 is CASSIDRGLYNEQFF. CDR3 sequence (DNA): TGTGCCAGCAGCATCGACAGGGGGCTTTACAATGAGCAGTTCTTC.

V and J are TRBV3-1 (or the pseudogene TRBV3-2) and TRBJ2-5; TRBD1 matches at 11 bases. This CDR3 has 14 amino acids. V was clipped by 6 bases and J by 9 bases; unmatched bases: 9. The germline V gene encodes CDR1 LGHDT and CDR2 YNNKEL (reference sequence). CDR3 sequence: CASRGTGGARAQYF. The CDR3 DNA is TGTGCCAGCAGGGGGACAGGGGGGGCGAGGGCCCAGTACTTC.

The V call is TRBV6-6, the J call TRBJ2-5, with TRBD2 as a possible D gene (7 bases). This CDR3 is built from 16 residues. V lost 0 bases and J 2 bases, leaving 13 bases between the germline ends. Germline CDR1 is MNHNY and CDR2 is SVGAGI (reference sequence). The CDR3 region has the DNA TGTGCCAGCAGTTACTCCGCGGGGGCACATCAAGAGACCCAGTACTTC. This encodes CASSYSAGAHQETQYF.

V usage is TRBV5-4 and J usage is TRBJ1-1; D perhaps matches TRBD1 (5 bases). CDR1 and CDR2 from the germline V gene are SGHNT and YYREEE (reference sequence). Trimming pared 0 bases from V and 6 bases from J, leaving 15 bases between. The CDR3 sequence is 15 residues long. The CDR3 nucleotides read TGTGCCAGCAGCTTGGAGCGCAGGGTAGGACCTGAAGCTTTCTTT. Its protein is CASSLERRVGPEAFF.

The chain joins TRBV6-5 to TRBJ2-7, with 7 bases matching TRBD1. The CDR3 consists of 13 residues. J lost 5 bases, V lost 6 bases, and 7 bases had no gene match. Per germline, CDR1 MNHEY and CDR2 SVGAGI. The CDR3 region is CASSFDRVNEQYF. The CDR3 DNA reads TGTGCCAGCAGCTTCGACAGGGTCAACGAGCAGTACTTC.

The chain is built from TRBV14 and TRBJ1-1; TRBD1 matches at 7 bases. Germline assignment: CDR1 SGHDN and CDR2 FVKESK. With 1 base clipped from V and 1 base from J, the junction kept 3 bases outside the gene matches. The CDR3 length is 15 residues. CDR3 in DNA: TGTGCCAGCAGCCAAGGACAGGGAGGGAACACTGAAGCTTTCTTT. Translation gives CASSQGQGGNTEAFF.

The rearrangement uses TRBV11-2 and TRBJ1-3; 11 nucleotides match TRBD1. Trimming cost V 5 bases and J 0 bases; bases outside gene matches: 9. Germline V gene sequence: CDR1 SGHAT, CDR2 FQNNGV. The CDR3 runs to 18 residues. CDR3 nucleotides: TGTGCCAGCAGCCCCGGGACAGGGGGTTACAGCTCTGGAAACACCATATATTTT. Translating it yields CASSPGTGGYSSGNTIYF.